The 24 T cell receptor beta chains listed next were all sequenced from one sample in a study of blood T cells in healthy people across ages. It was with a sample-barcoded 5' primer and a J-beta primer mix that a second PCR of about 6 to 12 cycles was run. TCRdb redid the calling of the 5' RACE reads with MiXCR, one entry per CDR3 protein. Of approximately 730,000 distinct CDR3 sequences in the sample, 35% to 45% are singletons; the top ten hold about 20%. Material: blood. Receptor source: a woman aged 60 to 75 in good health.

This clonotype has a handful of counts. The rearrangement links TRBV28 to TRBJ2-3, with a weak D call TRBD2 (6 bases). Germline V CDR1 and CDR2: MDHEN, SYDVKM. V was clipped by 6 bases and J by 4 bases, with 11 bases between them. CDR3 length equals 13 residues. The CDR3 is CASRGLRADTQYF. In nucleotides, the CDR3 is TGTGCCAGCAGAGGACTAAGGGCAGATACGCAGTATTTT.

The CDR3 sequence is CATVSGRSNYGYTF. The CDR3 DNA sequence: TGTGCCACCGTCAGCGGCAGGAGTAACTATGGCTACACCTTC. This chain links TRBV12-3 or TRBV12-4 with TRBJ1-2; D remains ambiguous. V lost 10 bases to trimming and J lost 1 base, with 16 bases between them. The CDR3 is made up of 14 amino acids.

The chain uses TRBV20-1 and TRBJ2-1; D may be TRBD2 (6 bases). The CDR3 has 14 amino acids. CDR1 is DFQATT and CDR2 is SNEGSKA in the germline V gene (reference sequence). V was pared by 3 bases and J by 1 base, with 10 bases between. CDR3 nucleotides: TGCAGTGCTAGTGACGGGGGTTCCTACAATGAGCAGTTCTTC. It specifies CSASDGGSYNEQFF.

This rearrangement joins TRBV20-1 to TRBJ1-5; no firm D call. Germline V gene lookup returns CDR1 DFQATT and CDR2 SNEGSKA (reference sequence). The CDR3 runs to 13 residues. Between the trimmed V and J ends, which lost 5 bases and 3 bases, there was a span of 11 bases. The CDR3 loop reads CSAGDTVNQPQHF. The CDR3 DNA reads TGCAGTGCTGGGGATACTGTCAATCAGCCCCAGCATTTT.

This clonotype was detected only a few times. The chain carries TRBV29-1 and TRBJ2-3; D not certain. Germline V gene sequence: CDR1 SQVTM, CDR2 ANQGSEA. This CDR3 spans 16 amino acids. V gave up 0 bases and J gave up 0 bases, with 13 bases separating them. CDR3 amino acids: CSVEERAARSTDTQYF. The CDR3 DNA sequence: TGCAGCGTTGAAGAAAGGGCGGCCAGAAGCACAGATACGCAGTATTTT.

This clonotype was counted ten times or more. The V and J genes are TRBV9 and TRBJ2-1, with 11 bases fitting TRBD2. V lost 4 bases, J lost 7 bases, and 1 base stayed unmatched. Germline loops: CDR1 SGDLS, CDR2 YYNGEE. This CDR3 has 13 amino acids. The CDR3 coding sequence is TGTGCCAGCAGCAGGACTAGCGGGAATGAGCAGTTCTTC. Its translation is CASSRTSGNEQFF.

Written as DNA, the CDR3 is TGTGCCAGTAGTCCGACGGACAGGGGGCCCAATCAGCCCCAGCATTTT. It translates to CASSPTDRGPNQPQHF. The chain combines TRBV19 with TRBJ1-5, with 11 bases identical to TRBD1. The V gene end was trimmed by 5 bases and the J gene end by 3 bases; junction bases not matched to a gene: 6. The CDR3 has 16 residues. Per the germline V gene, CDR1 is LNHDA and CDR2 is SQIVND (reference sequence).

This clonotype was seen a few times. The chain combines TRBV6-2 or TRBV6-3 with TRBJ2-7; TRBD1 matches at 9 bases. V trimming: 6 bases; J trimming: 6 bases; junction bases outside the gene matches: 3. Germline V gene data show CDR1 as MNHEY and CDR2 as SVGEGT. The CDR3 has 12 residues. CDR3 sequence: CASRMTGGEQYF. CDR3 DNA: TGTGCCAGCAGAATGACAGGGGGCGAGCAGTACTTC.

This rearrangement joins TRBV27 to TRBJ2-1; the D gene is possibly TRBD1 (6 bases). The V end lost 5 bases, the J end lost 4 bases, and 12 bases lay between the germline ends. The CDR3 sequence is 14 residues long. Germline CDR1 reads MNHEY; CDR2 reads SMNVEV (reference sequence). The CDR3: CASSPRQVYNEQFF. DNA of the CDR3: TGTGCCAGCAGTCCTAGACAGGTTTACAATGAGCAGTTCTTC.

This chain uses TRBV20-1 with TRBJ2-5; weak D call: TRBD2 (7 bases). This CDR3 is 12 amino acids long. With 5 bases removed from V and 5 bases from J, the gap between germline ends came to 12 bases. Germline V gene sequence: CDR1 DFQATT, CDR2 SNEGSKA (reference sequence). CDR3: CSAQTGGETQYF. The CDR3 DNA is TGCAGTGCTCAAACGGGGGGCGAGACCCAGTACTTC.

This chain joins TRBV20-1 and TRBJ2-7, with 7 nucleotides matching TRBD1. This CDR3 has 14 amino acids. V trimming: 2 bases; J trimming: 5 bases; junction bases outside the gene matches: 9. Per germline, CDR1 DFQATT and CDR2 SNEGSKA (reference sequence). CDR3 nucleotides: TGCAGTGCTAGACCCCCCCAGGGGGACGACGAGCAGTACTTC. This gives the protein CSARPPQGDDEQYF.

This clonotype was recorded only once. One base away lies a much larger clone, so this may be a sequencing read error. The V gene is TRBV7-2, the J gene TRBJ2-1, with D uncertain. CDR3 length: 14 amino acids. V gave up 1 base and J gave up 2 bases, with 6 bases separating them. Per germline, CDR1 SGHTA and CDR2 FQGNSA. CDR3 residues: CASSLDGPYNEQFF. CDR3 in DNA: TGTGCCAGCAGCTTAGACGGACCCTACAATGAGCAGTTCTTC.

This clonotype was seen more than once but under ten times. The V call is TRBV7-2, the J call TRBJ2-7; D might be TRBD2 (5 bases). V was clipped by 2 bases and J by 10 bases, with 12 bases between them. The germline V gene encodes CDR1 SGHTA and CDR2 FQGNSA. This CDR3 region has 12 residues. In nucleotides, the CDR3 is TGTGCCAGCAGCTTAATGACCTCGGGACAGTACTTC. Protein sequence: CASSLMTSGQYF. The full variable domain, its missing parts supplied by reference TRBV7-2 and TRBJ2-7, is GAGVSQSPSNKVTEKGKDVELRCDPISGHTALYWYRQSLGQGLEFLIYFQGNSAPDKSGLPSDRFSAERTGGSVSTLTIQRTQQEDSAVYLCASSLMTSGQYFGPGTRLTVT.

In its sample, this clonotype was seen a few times. CDR3 bases: TGTGCCATCAGTGAGTCGCCGGGAAGTTCGGGTGAAGCTTTCTTT. Amino acids: CAISESPGSSGEAFF. The rearrangement uses TRBV10-3 and TRBJ1-1, with D uncertain. Trimming took 0 bases from V and 7 from J, leaving 15 bases between them. This CDR3 spans 15 amino acids. In germline, CDR1 is ENHRY, CDR2 SYGVKD.

This clonotype was detected a few times. The chain recombines TRBV12-3 or TRBV12-4 with TRBJ2-5; D perhaps matches TRBD2 (6 bases). Trimming shortened V by 2 bases and J by 4 bases, and 14 bases separated the two germline ends. The CDR3 is made up of 15 amino acids. The CDR3 DNA reads TGTGCCAGCAGTTTAAGCCGGGGGTGGGGAGAGACCCAGTACTTC. As protein: CASSLSRGWGETQYF.

There are a few counts of this clonotype. V and J are TRBV3-1 and TRBJ2-5; D is unclear. CDR1 is LGHDT and CDR2 is YNNKEL in the germline V gene (reference sequence). Trimming removed 0 bases at V and 2 bases at J, with 7 bases between. The CDR3 totals 14 residues. The CDR3 DNA is TGTGCCAGCAGCCAAGAGGGCAGGCAAGAGACCCAGTACTTC. Its translation is CASSQEGRQETQYF.

The J gene is TRBJ2-3, the V gene TRBV20-1; D gene ambiguous. The germline V gene encodes CDR1 DFQATT and CDR2 SNEGSKA (reference sequence). This CDR3 is 14 amino acids long. The germline V and J ends were trimmed by 4 bases and 2 bases, with 13 bases remaining between them. DNA of the CDR3: TGCAGTGCTATTCTTCCAGATTACACAGATACGCAGTATTTT. It codes for CSAILPDYTDTQYF.

The V and J genes are TRBV29-1 and TRBJ2-1; perhaps TRBD1 as D (5 bases). The V gene lost 4 bases and the J gene lost 9 bases, with 7 bases spanning the gap. This CDR3 region has 10 residues. Germline assignment: CDR1 SQVTM and CDR2 ANQGSEA. CDR3 coding DNA: TGCAGCGTTGGTCAGGGTGAGCAGTTCTTC. Amino acid sequence: CSVGQGEQFF.

In the case of this clonotype: Compared with germline, one end of the junction differs, possibly owing to a read error. The chain has TRBV4-2 and TRBJ2-1; TRBD1 or TRBD2 may be the D gene (5 bases each). The CDR3 sequence is 17 residues long. Germline values: CDR1 LGHNA, CDR2 YNFKEQ. The CDR3 nucleotides are TGTACCAGCACCCAAAGAGGCCGGGACGCGGCCTACAATGAGCAGTTCTTC. Residues: CTSTQRGRDAAYNEQFF.

This clonotype was seen a handful of times. With a much larger clone just one base away, this may be a read error. V and J are TRBV28 and TRBJ2-7, with D perhaps matching TRBD1 (6 bases). Germline V CDR1 and CDR2: MDHEN, SYDVKM. Trimming took 5 bases from V and 7 from J, leaving 18 bases between them. The CDR3 has 14 amino acids. CDR3 sequence: CASSVRWGLGEQYF. CDR3 nucleotides: TGTGCCAGCAGTGTAAGGTGGGGGCTGGGGGAGCAGTACTTC.

The sample holds one count of this clonotype. This rearrangement joins TRBV6-5 to TRBJ2-2, with 7 bases fitting TRBD2. The CDR3 covers 16 residues. Germline loops: CDR1 MNHEY, CDR2 SVGAGI. The junction had 2 bases not matched to a gene; V was cut back by 0 bases and J by 1 base. The CDR3 bases are TGTGCCAGCAGTTACTCGCCGGGGGGGAACACCGGGGAGCTGTTTTTT. Translation gives CASSYSPGGNTGELFF.

The chain recombines TRBV12-3 or TRBV12-4 with TRBJ2-3; TRBD2 aligns across 12 bases. V was pared by 4 bases and J by 6 bases, with 8 bases of the junction left unmatched. CDR3 length equals 16 residues. CDR3 sequence reads: CASSSGLAGLSDTQYF. CDR3 DNA sequence: TGTGCCAGCAGTTCCGGACTAGCGGGATTATCTGATACGCAGTATTTT.

V is TRBV5-1 and J is TRBJ1-4, with TRBD1 matching 8 bases. Germline assignment: CDR1 SGHRS and CDR2 YFSETQ. The CDR3 consists of 17 residues. Losses at the gene ends were 4 bases for V and 1 base for J; bases not matched to a gene: 9. The CDR3 loop is CASSQRQGWETNEKLFF. CDR3 DNA sequence: TGCGCCAGCAGCCAACGACAGGGGTGGGAAACTAATGAAAAACTGTTTTTT.

This clonotype was counted between two and nine times. The V gene is TRBV10-3, the J gene TRBJ1-2; D perhaps matches TRBD1 (6 bases). The CDR3 loop spans 15 amino acids. Germline CDR1 is ENHRY and CDR2 is SYGVKD. V was shortened by 0 bases and J by 2 bases, with 10 bases between the two germline ends. This CDR3 reads CAISESAGENYGYTF. The DNA for the CDR3 is TGTGCCATCAGTGAGTCGGCAGGGGAGAACTATGGCTACACCTTC.